A selection of T cell receptor beta chains follows, all from one sample in a study of cytomegalovirus exposure and HLA in healthy donors. Assay used: immunoSEQ multiplex PCR; TCRdb lists only in-frame clones, some missing. The data show 150,000 to 200,000 clones, about 71% seen once. Sample: PBMCs. The receptors were sampled from a woman aged 35 to 49 in good health and CMV-seropositive. Each CDR3 is given with its conserved first and last residue. The D gene is left open where the match is weak. The size field is filled for only some rows; it gives once, few, many or a size class.

TRBJ2-1,TRBV12-5,.,TRBD1,15,TGTGCTAGTGGTTTCGGGACAGGGGGCTTTAATGAGCAGTTCTTC,CASGFGTGGFNEQFF
TRBJ2-3,TRBV29-1,.,.,18,TGCAGCCCCGACCTACCCTCAAACCCAGGGATCAGGAAAGATACGCAGTATTTT,CSPDLPSNPGIRKDTQYF
TRBJ2-7,TRBV4-1,.,TRBD1,16,TGCGCCAGCAGCCAAGGTGGCGGGACAGGGATCTACGAGCAGTACTTC,CASSQGGGTGIYEQYF
TRBJ1-3,TRBV11-2,.,TRBD1,15,TGTGCCAGCAGCCATCACAGGGGATCTGGAAACACCATATATTTT,CASSHHRGSGNTIYF
TRBJ2-2,TRBV15,.,TRBD2,16,TGTGCCACCAGTAAAGCGGGGGGGCGAGGCACCGGGGAGCTGTTTTTT,CATSKAGGRGTGELFF
TRBJ2-7,TRBV6-5,few,TRBD1,16,TGTGCCAGCAGTTACGGAGGGACAGGGCCGGCCTACGAGCAGTACTTC,CASSYGGTGPAYEQYF
TRBJ2-1,TRBV19,.,.,13,TGTGCCAGTAGTAGAGAAATTTACTATGAGCAGTTCTTC,CASSREIYYEQFF
TRBJ1-1,TRBV6-5,.,.,13,TGTGCCAGCAGTTTACAAGGGGAAACTGAAGCTTTCTTT,CASSLQGETEAFF
TRBJ1-4,TRBV6-5,.,.,15,TGTGCCAGCAGTTACTCCCCAGGGGTTGGTGAAAAACTGTTTTTT,CASSYSPGVGEKLFF
TRBJ2-1,TRBV12-5,.,TRBD2,19,TGTGCTAGTGCCTTGACCAAGTTCGGAGGTCGCGGGGGGGTAGTTGAGCAGTTCTTC,CASALTKFGGRGGVVEQFF
TRBJ2-7,TRBV28,.,TRBD1,15,TGTGCCAGCAGTTTAAGGGACAGGGGGCGGGGAGAGCAGTACTTC,CASSLRDRGRGEQYF
TRBJ1-2,TRBV4-3,few,.,14,TGCGCCAGCAGCCAAGGGCAGGCCATCTATGGCTACACCTTC,CASSQGQAIYGYTF
TRBJ2-5,TRBV27,.,.,14,TGTGCCAGCAGTTTAATTGGAGACAGAGAGACCCAGTACTTC,CASSLIGDRETQYF
TRBJ2-3,TRBV9,.,.,15,TGTGCCAGCAGCCCAGAGACGGGGGGCCCAGATACGCAGTATTTT,CASSPETGGPDTQYF
TRBJ2-5,TRBV4-1,.,.,11,TGCGCCAGCAGCACGAGAGAGACCCAGTACTTC,CASSTRETQYF
TRBJ1-2,TRBV7-9,.,TRBD1,15,TGTGCCAGCAGCCCCCAAATGGGACAGCCAGAGGGCTACACCTTC,CASSPQMGQPEGYTF
TRBJ2-5,TRBV2,.,TRBD1,16,TGTGCCAGCAGTGAAGGCCAGGGGGCGCGGGGAGAGACCCAGTACTTC,CASSEGQGARGETQYF
TRBJ1-2,TRBV5-4,.,.,13,TGTGCCAGCAGCTTGGGCGGGGGCTATGGCTACCCCTTC,CASSLGGGYGYPF
TRBJ2-1,TRBV18,.,TRBD2,16,TGTGCCAGCTCCCCGGGACTAGCGGGGGGCCTTAGGGAGCAGTTCTTC,CASSPGLAGGLREQFF
TRBJ2-1,TRBV2,.,.,15,TGTGCCAGCAGGGGCGACAGGACACCCTACAATGAGCAGTTCTTC,CASRGDRTPYNEQFF
TRBJ2-2,TRBV2,.,TRBD2,16,TGTGCCAGCAGTGAGTCCGGGGGGGGCCACACCGGGGAGCTGTTTTTT,CASSESGGGHTGELFF
TRBJ2-7,TRBV28,few,.,14,TGTGCCAGCAGTTACGGACAGGGAGGGTACGAGCAGTACTTC,CASSYGQGGYEQYF
TRBJ2-7,TRBV6-1,.,TRBD2,15,TGTGCCAGCAGTGTGGTTCTAGCGGGGAGCTACGAGCAGTACTTC,CASSVVLAGSYEQYF
TRBJ1-1,TRBV7-8,.,.,15,TGTGCCAGCAGCGGGGCCCTATTATTGAACACTGAAGCTTTCTTT,CASSGALLLNTEAFF
TRBJ1-2,TRBV4-3,few,TRBD1,13,TGCGCCAGCAGCCCAGGGGGCGACGGTGGCTACACCTTC,CASSPGGDGGYTF
TRBJ2-7,TRBV5-1,.,.,15,TGCGCCAGCAGCTTGGCCGCGGCGGGGCCCTACGAGCAGTACTTC,CASSLAAAGPYEQYF
TRBJ2-7,TRBV4-3,.,TRBD1,15,TGCGCCAGCAGCCAAGATTTGGGGACAGGGAACGAGCAGTACTTC,CASSQDLGTGNEQYF
TRBJ1-4,TRBV6-6,.,.,15,TGTGCCAGCAGTTACCCGGGCAGGGTGGAGGAAAAACTGTTTTTT,CASSYPGRVEEKLFF
TRBJ2-7,TRBV9,.,TRBD2,14,TGTGCCAGCAGCGTGACTAGCGGGAACTACGAGCAGTACTTC,CASSVTSGNYEQYF
TRBJ1-2,TRBV2,.,TRBD1,12,TGTGCCAGCGGGACAGGGCCACATGGCTACACCTTC,CASGTGPHGYTF
TRBJ2-2,TRBV27,few,.,16,TGTGCCAGCAGGGGGGACATTCAAGGGCACACCGGGGAGCTGTTTTTT,CASRGDIQGHTGELFF
TRBJ2-3,TRBV6-4,.,.,15,TGTGCCAGCAGTGCGGAGGGCCGCGTGGTAGATACGCAGTATTTT,CASSAEGRVVDTQYF
TRBJ2-7,TRBV9,.,.,15,TGTGCCAGCAGCGTAGAAGCTGGACAAGCCTACGAGCAGTACTTC,CASSVEAGQAYEQYF
TRBJ2-1,TRBV20-1,.,.,11,TGCAGTGCTCGACAGAACAATGAGCAGTTCTTC,CSARQNNEQFF
TRBJ1-1,TRBV5-6,.,.,15,TGTGCCAGCAGCTCCGGAGACAGGCCATACACTGAAGCTTTCTTT,CASSSGDRPYTEAFF
TRBJ2-5,TRBV7-8,few,.,13,TGTGCCAGCAGCTATACAGTCCAAGAGACCCAGTACTTC,CASSYTVQETQYF
TRBJ1-2,TRBV25-1,few,TRBD1,12,TGTGCCAGCAGTAGAGGGACAGATGGCTACACCTTC,CASSRGTDGYTF
TRBJ1-2,TRBV29-1,once,.,12,TGCAGCGTTGAAGAGGGGGCAGGTGGCTACACCTTC,CSVEEGAGGYTF
TRBJ2-7,TRBV29-1,.,.,11,TGCAGCACCAGCCGGAGTCACGAGCAGTACTTC,CSTSRSHEQYF
TRBJ1-2,TRBV6-5,.,.,14,TGTGCCAGCACCTCTAGACGGGGACACGATGGCTACACCTTC,CASTSRRGHDGYTF
TRBJ1-3,TRBV18,.,TRBD1,17,TGTGCCAGCTCACCAGCCGGGACAGCCTTGGCGGGAAACACCATATATTTT,CASSPAGTALAGNTIYF
TRBJ2-3,TRBV9,.,TRBD2,17,TGTGCCAGCAGCGTATTGTCGGGGGGACCCTTCCCGGATACGCAGTATTTT,CASSVLSGGPFPDTQYF
TRBJ2-3,TRBV9,few,.,16,TGTGCCAGCAGCCCCTGGGGTGGCGGGCGCACAGATACGCAGTATTTT,CASSPWGGGRTDTQYF
TRBJ2-7,TRBV27,.,.,13,TGTGCCAGCAGCCGACCCCCGGGGAACGAGCAGTACTTC,CASSRPPGNEQYF